This entry lists 11 T cell receptor beta chains sequenced from one sample in a study of blood T cell repertoires in COVID-19. Assay: immunoSEQ multiplex PCR; the TCRdb copy retains only in-frame clones and omits some. This sample has 200,000 to 250,000 clones, with 83% found just once. Sequenced input: peripheral blood. The receptor source for this set is a woman between 50 and 59 years old with acute or convalescent COVID-19.

The rearrangement joins TRBV5-4 to TRBJ2-5, with TRBD2 identical over 8 bases. Germline CDR1 reads SGHNT; CDR2 reads YYREEE (reference sequence). The V and J ends lost 0 bases and 2 bases, in that order; junction bases with no gene match: 3. This CDR3 has 15 residues. CDR3 region: CASSLGTSFQETQYF. Here the CDR3 DNA reads TGTGCCAGCAGCTTGGGGACTAGCTTTCAAGAGACCCAGTACTTC.

This CDR3 is CASSKARHEKLFF. CDR3 in DNA: TGTGCCAGCAGCAAAGCCAGGCATGAAAAACTGTTTTTT. J is TRBJ1-4 and V is TRBV21-1; the D call in the table, TRBD1, was not verified against the DNA. TRBV21-1 is reported as a pseudogene. This CDR3 is built from 13 residues.

The rearrangement links TRBV14 to TRBJ1-5; unclear D gene. With 2 bases removed from V and 3 bases from J, the gap between germline ends came to 2 bases. The CDR3 covers 12 residues. From germline, CDR1 is SGHDN and CDR2 FVKESK. The CDR3 is CASSQLNQPQHF. CDR3 nucleotide sequence: TGTGCCAGCAGCCAACTCAATCAGCCCCAGCATTTT.

This clone has just a few counts. The chain uses TRBV7-2 and TRBJ1-6; D call uncertain. CDR1 is SGHTA and CDR2 is FQGNSA in the germline V gene. CDR3 size: 17 residues. The germline V and J ends were trimmed by 4 bases and 4 bases, with 17 bases remaining between them. The CDR3 coding sequence is TGTGCCAGCAGCTGGGGTGGAGGCCGAAGTTATAATTCACCCCTCCACTTT. Translated, it gives CASSWGGGRSYNSPLHF.

The chain links TRBV6-5 to TRBJ2-7, with 9 bases identical to TRBD1. The junction had 7 bases not matched to a gene; V was cut back by 7 bases and J by 6 bases. The CDR3 totals 13 residues. The germline V gene encodes CDR1 MNHEY and CDR2 SVGAGI. The DNA of the CDR3 is TGTGCCAGCACGACAGGGGGGTTGAGCGAGCAGTACTTC. Protein sequence: CASTTGGLSEQYF.

The CDR3 reads CASSLGFGLAGAEQYF. The CDR3 coding sequence is TGTGCCAGCAGCTTAGGTTTCGGGCTAGCGGGAGCCGAGCAGTACTTC. This sequence joins TRBV7-9 and TRBJ2-7; TRBD2 agrees at 10 bases. Germline CDR1 reads SEHNR; CDR2 reads FQNEAQ (reference sequence). There are 16 residues in the CDR3. V shed 1 base, J shed 6 bases, and the junction held 9 bases outside the gene matches.

The chain combines TRBV10-3 with TRBJ2-5, with TRBD1 matching 9 bases. The germline V gene has CDR1 ENHRY and CDR2 SYGVKD. This CDR3 is built from 13 residues. After removal of 6 bases from V and 3 bases from J, the junction contained 2 bases not matched to a gene. The CDR3 protein is CAIRDRGEETQYF. CDR3 in DNA: TGTGCCATCAGGGACAGGGGAGAAGAGACCCAGTACTTC.

The chain carries TRBV5-1 and TRBJ2-2; 8 bases are shared with TRBD1. The trim removed 4 bases at V and 2 bases at J, leaving 4 bases unmatched. The CDR3 sequence is 15 residues long. Germline CDR1 reads SGHRS; CDR2 reads YFSETQ. The CDR3 protein is CASSPGQGNTGELFF. In DNA form, the CDR3 reads TGCGCCAGCAGCCCAGGACAGGGAAACACCGGGGAGCTGTTTTTT.

The genes are TRBV28 and TRBJ1-5; D is undetermined. Germline V lookup: CDR1 MDHEN, CDR2 SYDVKM. Trimming stripped 8 bases from V and 7 bases from J, with 15 bases between. CDR3 length: 13 amino acids. The CDR3 DNA sequence: TGTGCCAGCCGCCGGGCGGGTGACCAGCCCCAGCATTTT. It translates to CASRRAGDQPQHF.

This chain uses TRBV7-6 with TRBJ2-2; 7 positions match TRBD1. CDR1 and CDR2 from the germline V gene are SGHVS and FNYEAQ. Trimming removed 4 bases from V and 3 bases from J; junction bases left unmatched: 14. The CDR3 spans 18 residues. The CDR3 nucleotides are TGTGCCAGCAGCTCACAGTTCCCCAGGACAGGCGACACCGGGGAGCTGTTTTTT. Protein: CASSSQFPRTGDTGELFF.

This clone occurred once. The chain links TRBV28 to TRBJ1-4, with 7 nucleotides matching TRBD1. CDR1 is MDHEN and CDR2 is SYDVKM in the germline V gene. The CDR3 sequence is 14 residues long. V dropped 1 base and J dropped 5; count of bases not matched to a gene: 1. The CDR3 here is CASSLSGGNEKLFF. CDR3 DNA: TGTGCCAGCAGTTTATCAGGGGGGAATGAAAAACTGTTTTTT.